This is a list of T cell receptor beta chains from one sample in a study of T cells in narcolepsy. The assay was immunoSEQ multiplex PCR, and TCRdb's table has in-frame clones only and misses some. The repertoire includes just under 30,000 clones, around 87% of them detected once, and roughly 0.89% sits in the top ten. The sequenced sample was memory (CD45RA-) CD4+ T cells from blood. These TCRs come from a human donor in good health. The conserved cysteine and the conserved F or W are not part of the CDR3 here. D genes are given only for firm matches.

v_gene	d_gene	j_gene	CDR3aa
TRBV19	-	TRBJ1-2	ASSTPGHYGYT
TRBV4-1	TRBD1	TRBJ1-6	ASSQKTGYNSPLH
TRBV10-3	-	TRBJ1-2	AISVGGGDYGYT
TRBV5-1	-	TRBJ2-1	ASSSPGTEGQKDEQF
TRBV7-2	-	TRBJ1-1	ASSPYRATEAF
TRBV27	TRBD1	TRBJ1-1	ASSFDRGRMNTEAF
TRBV11-2	-	TRBJ2-1	ASSPAGRFDEQF
TRBV29-1	-	TRBJ1-5	SVSPGLLEPQH
TRBV2	TRBD2	TRBJ2-3	ASRGLAGVVDTQY
TRBV7-2	TRBD1	TRBJ2-2	ASIPQGWETSGELF
TRBV4-3	-	TRBJ2-3	ASSQGVGGTDTQY
TRBV29-1	TRBD1	TRBJ2-3	SGGQAPSTDTQY
TRBV25-1	TRBD2	TRBJ2-7	ASSEYGLAGAHEQY
TRBV5-1	-	TRBJ1-5	ASSPAGDNQPQH
TRBV6-1	TRBD2	TRBJ2-7	ASSMGTRNEQY
TRBV6-1	TRBD2	TRBJ2-2	ASRRLAGEVEELF
TRBV7-2	TRBD1	TRBJ2-6	ASSRQGVGANVLT
TRBV19	-	TRBJ2-1	ASSAGTPTYNEQF
TRBV12-1	-	TRBJ2-3	ASNTERDTDTQY
TRBV19	-	TRBJ1-2	ASSAERGASYGYT
TRBV19	-	TRBJ2-7	ASSSRVGVYEQY
TRBV21-1	-	TRBJ1-1	ASSAAGHSHEDTEAF
TRBV27	-	-	ASSLRGRGIAEVSYEQY
TRBV15	-	TRBJ2-2	ATSRDSPRAGELF
TRBV12-5	-	TRBJ2-6	ASGSQGAGANVLT
TRBV2	-	TRBJ1-2	ASSVDSSAQNYGYT
TRBV11-2	-	TRBJ2-1	ASSLDLTNNEQF
TRBV29-1	TRBD1	TRBJ1-4	SVDGTGGNEKLF
TRBV6-1	-	TRBJ1-2	ASSEGSSLVIYGYT
TRBV5-4	-	TRBJ2-7	ASSRNGGVQYEQY
TRBV19	TRBD1	TRBJ1-1	ASTFDRATPEAF
TRBV18	TRBD1	TRBJ1-1	ASSPYLQGSNTEAF
TRBV19	TRBD2	TRBJ2-1	ASSISGGALREQF
TRBV30	TRBD1	TRBJ1-2	AWSGQGARNYGYT
TRBV27	-	TRBJ2-3	ASSLWGLGPDTQY
TRBV2	-	TRBJ1-1	ASSLRDFGSEAF
TRBV6-5	TRBD1	TRBJ2-7	ASSYGTGRGEQY
TRBV19	-	TRBJ2-3	ASRRYRDSDTQY
TRBV10-1	-	TRBJ1-2	ASSPGRTNYGYT
TRBV19	TRBD1	TRBJ1-5	ASSIRQGADQPQH
TRBV7-2	TRBD2	TRBJ2-1	ASSTRGGGAWNEQF
TRBV5-1	-	TRBJ2-7	ASSLYPSVGTSYEQY
TRBV5-1	-	TRBJ2-3	ASSFSSGTDTQY
TRBV7-2	TRBD1	TRBJ2-2	ASSLKGQGSNTGELF
TRBV6-6	-	TRBJ2-7	ASGVRTSSLLYEQY
TRBV28	-	TRBJ2-2	ASSLGLYTGELF
TRBV6-1	-	TRBJ1-1	ASSPGQNMNTEAF
TRBV13	TRBD2	TRBJ2-1	ASSPGGAVAYNEQF